What follows are 12 T cell receptor beta chains derived from one specimen sequenced in a study of cytomegalovirus exposure and HLA in healthy donors. Primers: 60 Vbeta forward and 13 Jbeta reverse. Clones were read by immunoSEQ multiplex PCR, and TCRdb kept only the in-frame ones, dropping some. In the table there are 100,000 to 150,000 clones, approximately 78% of which are singletons. Source material: PBMCs. The receptors come from a woman between 40 and 55 years old in good health and CMV-seropositive.

The rearrangement links TRBV28 to TRBJ2-7; D may be TRBD2 (7 bases). Germline CDR1 reads MDHEN; CDR2 reads SYDVKM. This CDR3 has 16 amino acids. Trimming stripped 10 bases from V and 9 bases from J, with 31 bases between. CDR3 bases: TGTGCCACCGACCGAAGGGCAGGGGAGGGAGTAGTGGGGCAGTACTTC. Protein: CATDRRAGEGVVGQYF.

A few counts support this clone. The rearrangement joins TRBV11-2 to TRBJ1-2, with 9 bases that match TRBD1. CDR1 and CDR2 from the germline V gene are SGHAT and FQNNGV. The CDR3 totals 15 residues. Trimming took 0 bases from V and 7 from J; bases not matched to a gene: 6. The CDR3 loop is CASSLDPQGAGGYTF. CDR3 coding DNA: TGTGCCAGCAGCTTAGATCCACAGGGGGCGGGTGGCTACACCTTC.

This clone was recorded once. The chain employs TRBV19 and TRBJ2-1, with 9 bases matching TRBD2. V was pared by 6 bases and J by 7 bases, with 10 bases of the junction left unmatched. Germline V gene lookup returns CDR1 LNHDA and CDR2 SQIVND (reference sequence). The CDR3 length is 15 residues. In DNA form, the CDR3 reads TGTGCCAGTAGCTCCCTAGCGGGAACGGGGAATGAGCAGTTCTTC. It codes for CASSSLAGTGNEQFF. Complete variable domain (other parts from reference TRBV19 and TRBJ2-1): DGGITQSPKYLFRKEGQNVTLSCEQNLNHDAMYWYRQDPGQGLRLIYYSQIVNDFQKGDIAEGYSVSREKKESFPLTVTSAQKNPTAFYLCASSSLAGTGNEQFFGPGTRLTVL.

The chain has TRBV7-2 and TRBJ1-1, with 10 bases aligning to TRBD1. With 4 bases clipped from V and 4 bases from J, the junction kept 9 bases outside the gene matches. The CDR3 is 16 amino acids. Germline-derived CDR1 and CDR2 are SGHTA and FQGNSA. The CDR3 reads CASSSRQGALGTEAFF. CDR3 coding DNA: TGTGCCAGCAGCTCCCGACAGGGGGCTTTGGGCACTGAAGCTTTCTTT.

On this clone itself: An end of the junction differs from the germline gene, which may be a read error. This sample also contains other DNA sequences that code for the same CDR3. The V gene is TRBV6-5, the J gene TRBJ1-1; TRBD1 aligns across 8 bases. Germline values: CDR1 MNHEY, CDR2 SVGAGI. The CDR3 spans 14 residues. In DNA, the CDR3 is TGCGCCAGCAGGCGAGGACAGGGTACGACTGAAGCTTTCTTT. Protein product: CASRRGQGTTEAFF.

The J gene is TRBJ2-5, the V gene TRBV5-4; TRBD1 agrees at 9 bases. The CDR3 is 15 residues long. Unmatched junction bases numbered 5, after V lost 1 base and J lost 4 bases. CDR1 is SGHNT and CDR2 is YYREEE in the germline V gene (reference sequence). The CDR3 bases are TGTGCCAGCAGCTTGATCGGGACAGGGACAGAGACCCAGTACTTC. Protein: CASSLIGTGTETQYF.

V and J are TRBV19 and TRBJ2-2; perhaps TRBD1 as D (6 bases). The CDR3 loop spans 14 amino acids. The V gene's germline CDR1 is LNHDA and CDR2 SQIVND (reference sequence). V lost 4 bases and J 4 bases, leaving 10 bases between the germline ends. The DNA for the CDR3 is TGTGCCAGTAGTAACCAGGGGAGCACCGGGGAGCTGTTTTTT. This sequence encodes CASSNQGSTGELFF. Full variable domain (rest looked up from reference TRBV19 and TRBJ2-2): DGGITQSPKYLFRKEGQNVTLSCEQNLNHDAMYWYRQDPGQGLRLIYYSQIVNDFQKGDIAEGYSVSREKKESFPLTVTSAQKNPTAFYLCASSNQGSTGELFFGEGSRLTVL.

V usage is TRBV6-1 and J usage is TRBJ1-1; 7 bases are a match to TRBD1. Trimming at V came to 6 bases and at J to 8 bases, leaving 15 bases not matched to a gene. Germline lookup yields CDR1 MNHNS and CDR2 SASEGT. The length of the CDR3 is 15 residues. The CDR3: CASSHNPMTGTEAFF. The DNA of the CDR3 is TGTGCCAGCAGCCACAACCCGATGACAGGGACGGAAGCTTTCTTT.

The V and J genes are TRBV5-1 and TRBJ2-5; D not certain. The CDR3 is 14 amino acids. The V gene lost 4 bases and the J gene lost 7 bases, with 17 bases spanning the gap. Looked up from germline, CDR1 is SGHRS and CDR2 is YFSETQ. The CDR3: CASSPRQNVRTQYF. CDR3 DNA: TGCGCCAGCAGCCCACGTCAGAATGTCAGGACCCAGTACTTC.

The CDR3 is CASSTTSGRYNEQFF. The CDR3 nucleotides read TGTGCCAGTAGTACGACTAGCGGGAGATACAATGAGCAGTTCTTC. The chain joins TRBV19 to TRBJ2-1; the match to TRBD2 covers 12 bases. The trim removed 4 bases at V and 4 bases at J, leaving 2 bases unmatched. The CDR3 is 15 amino acids. From germline, CDR1 is LNHDA and CDR2 SQIVND (reference sequence).

The V gene is TRBV7-2, the J gene TRBJ2-1; possibly TRBD2 for D (5 bases). Germline CDR1 is SGHTA and CDR2 is FQGNSA. This CDR3 is 14 amino acids long. Between the trimmed V and J ends, which lost 4 bases and 7 bases, there was a span of 14 bases. The CDR3 DNA is TGTGCCAGCAGCTCGCGGAGGCGGCTGAATGAGCAGTTCTTC. As protein: CASSSRRRLNEQFF.

The chain joins TRBV6-4 to TRBJ2-3; the D gene is possibly TRBD2 (5 bases). CDR3 length: 13 residues. Trimming stripped 2 bases from V and 7 bases from J, with 10 bases between. Germline V gives CDR1 MRHNA, CDR2 SNTAGT. Written as DNA, the CDR3 is TGTGCCAGCAGTGACCGAGGAGGAAATACGCAGTATTTT. Protein: CASSDRGGNTQYF.